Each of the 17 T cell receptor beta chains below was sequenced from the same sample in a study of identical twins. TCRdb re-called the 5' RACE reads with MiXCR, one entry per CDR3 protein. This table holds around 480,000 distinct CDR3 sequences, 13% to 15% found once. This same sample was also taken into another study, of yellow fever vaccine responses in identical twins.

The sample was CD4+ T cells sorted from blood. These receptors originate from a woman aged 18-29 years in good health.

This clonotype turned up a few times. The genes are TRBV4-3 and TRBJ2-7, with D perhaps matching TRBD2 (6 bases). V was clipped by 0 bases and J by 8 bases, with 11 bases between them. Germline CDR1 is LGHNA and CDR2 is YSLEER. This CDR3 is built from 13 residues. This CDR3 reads CASSQEWREKQYF. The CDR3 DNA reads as TGCGCCAGCAGCCAAGAGTGGCGGGAAAAGCAGTACTTC.

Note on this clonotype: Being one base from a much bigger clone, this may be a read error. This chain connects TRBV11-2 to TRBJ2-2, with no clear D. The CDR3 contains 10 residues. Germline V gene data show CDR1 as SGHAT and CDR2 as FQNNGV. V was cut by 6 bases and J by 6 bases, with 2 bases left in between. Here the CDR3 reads CASSPGELFF. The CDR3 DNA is TGTGCCAGCAGTCCCGGGGAGCTGTTTTTT.

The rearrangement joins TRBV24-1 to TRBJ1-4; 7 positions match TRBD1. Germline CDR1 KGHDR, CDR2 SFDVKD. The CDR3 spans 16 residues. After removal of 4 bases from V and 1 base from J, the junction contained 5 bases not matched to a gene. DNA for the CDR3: TGTGCCACCAGTGACCGTCGACAGGGAACTAATGAAAAACTGTTTTTT. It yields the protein CATSDRRQGTNEKLFF.

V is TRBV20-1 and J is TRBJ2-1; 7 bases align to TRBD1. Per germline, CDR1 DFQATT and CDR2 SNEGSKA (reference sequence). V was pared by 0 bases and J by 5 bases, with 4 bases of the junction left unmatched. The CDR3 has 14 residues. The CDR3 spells CSARDYRGHNEQFF. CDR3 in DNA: TGCAGTGCTAGAGATTACAGGGGCCACAATGAGCAGTTCTTC.

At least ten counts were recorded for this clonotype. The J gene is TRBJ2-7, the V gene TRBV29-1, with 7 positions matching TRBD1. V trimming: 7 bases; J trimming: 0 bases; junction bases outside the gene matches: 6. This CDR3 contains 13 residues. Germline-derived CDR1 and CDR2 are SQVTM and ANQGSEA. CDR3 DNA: TGCAGCGCGAGACAGGGACCCTCCTACGAGCAGTACTTC. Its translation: CSARQGPSYEQYF.

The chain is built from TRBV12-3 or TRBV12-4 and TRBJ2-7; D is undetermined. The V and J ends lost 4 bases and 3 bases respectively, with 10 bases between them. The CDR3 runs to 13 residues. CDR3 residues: CASSSRSYYEQYF. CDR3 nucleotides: TGTGCCAGCAGTTCCCGCAGTTACTACGAGCAGTACTTC.

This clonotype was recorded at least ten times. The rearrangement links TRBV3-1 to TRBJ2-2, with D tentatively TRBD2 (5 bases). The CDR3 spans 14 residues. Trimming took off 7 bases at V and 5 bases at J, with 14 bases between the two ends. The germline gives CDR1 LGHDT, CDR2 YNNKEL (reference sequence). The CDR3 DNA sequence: TGTGCCAGCACCGGACCGGGGAAAACCGGGGAGCTGTTTTTT. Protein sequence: CASTGPGKTGELFF.

CDR3 protein: CASSQVRTSGYNEQFF. The CDR3 DNA sequence: TGTGCCAGCAGCCAAGTTAGGACTAGCGGCTACAATGAGCAGTTCTTC. The V gene is TRBV3-1, the J gene TRBJ2-1; 10 positions agree with TRBD2. The V segment lost 1 base and the J segment 3 bases; nucleotides outside the gene matches: 3. Per the germline V gene, CDR1 is LGHDT and CDR2 is YNNKEL (reference sequence). The length of the CDR3 is 16 residues.

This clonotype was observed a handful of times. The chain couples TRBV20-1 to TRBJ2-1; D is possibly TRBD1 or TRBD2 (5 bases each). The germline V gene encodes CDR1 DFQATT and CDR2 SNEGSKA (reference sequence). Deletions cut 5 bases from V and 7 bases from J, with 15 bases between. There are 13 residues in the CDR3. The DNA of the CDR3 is TGCAGTGCTGAGCGGCCGGGGCAGAATGAGCAGTTCTTC. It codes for CSAERPGQNEQFF.

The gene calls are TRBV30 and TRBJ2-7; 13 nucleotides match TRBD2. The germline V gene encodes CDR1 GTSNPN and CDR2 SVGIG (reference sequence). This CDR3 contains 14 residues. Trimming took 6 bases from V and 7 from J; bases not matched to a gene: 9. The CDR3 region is CACSVLAGGGEQYF. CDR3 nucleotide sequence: TGTGCCTGTTCGGTACTAGCGGGAGGGGGGGAGCAGTACTTC. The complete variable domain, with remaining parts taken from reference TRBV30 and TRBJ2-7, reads SQTIHQWPATLVQPVGSPLSLECTVEGTSNPNLYWYRQAAGRGLQLLFYSVGIGQISSEVPQNLSASRPQDRQFILSSKKLLLSDSGFYLCACSVLAGGGEQYFGPGTRLTVT.

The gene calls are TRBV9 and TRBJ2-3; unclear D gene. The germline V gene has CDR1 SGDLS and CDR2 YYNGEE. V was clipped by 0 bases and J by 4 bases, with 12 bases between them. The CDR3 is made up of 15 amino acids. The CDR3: CASSVGGGRSDTQYF. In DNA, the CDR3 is TGTGCCAGCAGCGTAGGTGGCGGTCGCTCAGATACGCAGTATTTT.

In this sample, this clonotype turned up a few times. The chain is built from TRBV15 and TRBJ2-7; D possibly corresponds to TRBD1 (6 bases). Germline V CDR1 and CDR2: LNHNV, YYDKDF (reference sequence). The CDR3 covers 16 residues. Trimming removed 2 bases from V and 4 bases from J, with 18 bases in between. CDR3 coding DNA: TGTGCCACCAGCAGATCAGGACAGACCCCATTTTACGAGCAGTACTTC. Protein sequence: CATSRSGQTPFYEQYF.

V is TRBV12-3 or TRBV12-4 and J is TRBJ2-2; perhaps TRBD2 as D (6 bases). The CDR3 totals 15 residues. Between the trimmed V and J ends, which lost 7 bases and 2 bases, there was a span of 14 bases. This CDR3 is CASNTGSVNTGELFF. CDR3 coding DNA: TGTGCCAGCAATACCGGGAGCGTTAACACCGGGGAGCTGTTTTTT.

The CDR3 spells CASSLGQQGAEEQYF. CDR3 DNA sequence: TGTGCCAGCAGCTTAGGGCAACAGGGGGCTGAAGAGCAGTACTTC. The chain has TRBV11-2 and TRBJ2-7, with 9 positions matching TRBD1. The CDR3 is 15 amino acids. The V gene's germline CDR1 is SGHAT and CDR2 FQNNGV. With V trimmed by 1 base and J by 7 bases, 8 bases remained unmatched.

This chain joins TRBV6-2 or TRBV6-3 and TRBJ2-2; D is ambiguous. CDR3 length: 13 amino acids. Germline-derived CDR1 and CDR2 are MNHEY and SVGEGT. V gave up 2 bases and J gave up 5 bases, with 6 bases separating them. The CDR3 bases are TGTGCCAGCAGTTACGTTGCGACCGGGGAGCTGTTTTTT. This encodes CASSYVATGELFF.

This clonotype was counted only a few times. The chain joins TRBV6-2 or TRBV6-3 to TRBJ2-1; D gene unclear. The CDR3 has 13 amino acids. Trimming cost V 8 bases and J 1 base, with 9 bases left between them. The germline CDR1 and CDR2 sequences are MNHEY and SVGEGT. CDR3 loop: CASLRPSYNEQFF. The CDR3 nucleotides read TGTGCCAGCTTGAGGCCATCCTACAATGAGCAGTTCTTC.

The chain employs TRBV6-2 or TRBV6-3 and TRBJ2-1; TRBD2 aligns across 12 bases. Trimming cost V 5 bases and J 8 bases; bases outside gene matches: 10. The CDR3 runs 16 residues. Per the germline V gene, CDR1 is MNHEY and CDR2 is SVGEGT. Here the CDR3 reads CASSVGLAGRVYEQFF. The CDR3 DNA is TGTGCCAGCAGTGTCGGACTAGCGGGAAGGGTTTATGAGCAGTTCTTC.